This T cell receptor (beta chain) appears in the sequencing data of a study of blood T cells in healthy people across ages. V dropped 1 base and J dropped 4 bases, with 13 bases sitting between them. Germline-derived CDR1 and CDR2 are DFQATT and SNEGSKA (reference sequence). This CDR3 is 14 amino acids long. Through a sample-barcoded 5' primer and a J-beta primer mix, a second PCR was run for 7 to 11 cycles. From the 5' RACE reads, TCRdb called clonotypes with MiXCR, one entry per CDR3 protein. The table shows 550,000 to 700,000 distinct CDR3 sequences, with approximately 27% occurring only once. The sample consisted of blood. The J gene is TRBJ1-1, the V gene TRBV20-1; D might be TRBD1 (6 bases). The TCR comes from a woman in her 70s in good health. The CDR3 DNA reads as TGCAGTGCTAGAGGCCTAACAGGGAGCACTGAAGCTTTCTTT. This sequence encodes CSARGLTGSTEAFF.